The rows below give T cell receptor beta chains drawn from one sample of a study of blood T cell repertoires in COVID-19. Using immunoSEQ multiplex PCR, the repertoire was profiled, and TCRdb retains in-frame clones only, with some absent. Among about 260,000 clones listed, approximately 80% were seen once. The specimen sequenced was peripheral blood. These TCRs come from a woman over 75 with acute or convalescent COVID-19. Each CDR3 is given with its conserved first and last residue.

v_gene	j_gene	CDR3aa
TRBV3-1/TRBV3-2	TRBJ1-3	CASSQGQANSGNTIYF
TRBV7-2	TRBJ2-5	CASRRQGVSLGETQYF
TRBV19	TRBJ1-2	CASSIPGNYGYTF
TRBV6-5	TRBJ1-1	CASSYSISGSTEAFF
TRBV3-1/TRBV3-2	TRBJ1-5	CASSLGQGRGQPQHF
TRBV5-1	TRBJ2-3	CASSLLGSTDTQYF
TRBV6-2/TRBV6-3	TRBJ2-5	CASSYSGRGQETQYF
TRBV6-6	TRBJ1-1	CASSYRPGTEAFF
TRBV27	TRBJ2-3	CASHYKTAAPTDTQYF
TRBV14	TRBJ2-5	CASSQRTTVRETQYF
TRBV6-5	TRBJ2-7	CASRSDRAYEQYF
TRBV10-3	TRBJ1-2	CAISDSTEGGYTF
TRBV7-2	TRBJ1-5	CASSLGGDYQPQHF
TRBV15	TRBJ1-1	CATSRDVSAHTEAFF
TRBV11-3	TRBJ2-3	CASSLVSGGHTDTQYF
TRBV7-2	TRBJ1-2	CASSSPLSGALNYGYTF
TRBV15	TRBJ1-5	CATSRGGSSNQPQHF
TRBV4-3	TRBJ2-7	CASSQVRTGHYEQYF
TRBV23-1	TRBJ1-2	CASSRRDSTNYGYTF
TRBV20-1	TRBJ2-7	CSALGTQQYF
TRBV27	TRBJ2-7	CASSKAGGKWYEQYF
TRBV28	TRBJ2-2	CASSILRGSSTGELFF
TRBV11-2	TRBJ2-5	CASSLDQRGAQETQYF
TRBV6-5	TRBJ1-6	CASSYQGQTYNSPLHF
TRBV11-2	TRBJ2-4	CASSLEGRGWQAKNIQYF
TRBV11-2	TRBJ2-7	CASSRLAGGPYEQYF
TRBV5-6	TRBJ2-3	CASSQTSGGAIDTQYF
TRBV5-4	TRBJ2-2	CASSLAGGRDTGELFF
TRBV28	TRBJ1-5	CASSFRTGRQPQHF
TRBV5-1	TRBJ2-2	CASSSLRGTGELFF
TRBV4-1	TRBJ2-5	CASSQDKLATYQETQYF
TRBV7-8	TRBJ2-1	CASSSVAGVGNEQFF
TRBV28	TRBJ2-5	CASRTSMETQYF
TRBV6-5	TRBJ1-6	CASSYSGGRANSPLHF
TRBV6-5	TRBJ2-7	CASSYTASGAYEQYF
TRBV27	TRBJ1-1	CASSSNRDRVTEAFF
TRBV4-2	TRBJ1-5	CASSQGREQPQHF
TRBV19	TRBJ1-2	CASGGDSVGVNYGYTF
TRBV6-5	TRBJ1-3	CASSSGGSTGNTIYF
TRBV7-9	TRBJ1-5	CASSFGTGVNQPQHF